The clone carrying this T cell receptor beta chain has just a few counts. Its antigen is unidentified. All of the donors were Caucasians in good health. A universal primer binding site was introduced by template switching. The final cDNA contained unique molecular identifiers. In TCRdb, the 5' RACE reads were re-called with MiXCR into one record per CDR3 protein. Among around 230,000 distinct CDR3 sequences listed, about a tenth were seen once. Germline CDR1 reads DFQATT; CDR2 reads SNEGSKA (reference sequence). Trimming removed 2 bases at V and 4 bases at J, with 5 bases between. CDR3 length: 11 amino acids. The record originates from a study of identical twins. Study-wide points: Among out-of-frame alpha sequences shared by twins, low generation probability occurred in excess. Abundant cord blood beta clonotypes carried fewer insertions; memory repertoires showed none.

The sample comprised memory (CD45RO+) T cells sorted from blood. The V gene is TRBV20-1, the J gene TRBJ1-1; unclear D gene. The sequence was collected from a woman between 18 and 30 years old in good health. The DNA for the CDR3 is TGCAGTGCTAGACGGATCACTGAAGCTTTCTTT. Amino acid sequence: CSARRITEAFF.